This T cell receptor beta chain emerged from a study of CD8+ T cells in alopecia areata. The CDR3 contains 15 residues. Deletions cut 0 bases from V and 0 bases from J, with 7 bases between. Germline V gives CDR1 SGHRS, CDR2 YFSETQ. A single count supports this clone. The target antigen is unknown. Study-wide findings and caveats: Tofacitinib delivered significant drops in scalp clonality and in expanded CD8+ clones among the top 100. Scalp samples also yield sequences from resident alphabeta T cells of normal skin.

RNA was isolated and reverse transcribed to cDNA, the sequencing template. Assay: immunoSEQ multiplex PCR; the TCRdb copy retains only in-frame clones and omits some. Of about 140,000 clones listed, 85% to 90% are singletons. Indicated treatment: oral pan-JAK inhibitor, 5-10 mg twice daily. In alopecia areata patients, both lesional scalp punch biopsies and peripheral blood were collected. This sample comprised CD8+ T cells sorted from blood, obtained at week 4, from a patient treated with tofacitinib. The V and J genes are TRBV5-1 and TRBJ2-1; unclear D gene. The TCR originated in a human donor with alopecia areata. The CDR3 reads CASSLGLSSYNEQFF. The CDR3 DNA follows: TGCGCCAGCAGCTTGGGCCTAAGCTCCTACAATGAGCAGTTCTTC.